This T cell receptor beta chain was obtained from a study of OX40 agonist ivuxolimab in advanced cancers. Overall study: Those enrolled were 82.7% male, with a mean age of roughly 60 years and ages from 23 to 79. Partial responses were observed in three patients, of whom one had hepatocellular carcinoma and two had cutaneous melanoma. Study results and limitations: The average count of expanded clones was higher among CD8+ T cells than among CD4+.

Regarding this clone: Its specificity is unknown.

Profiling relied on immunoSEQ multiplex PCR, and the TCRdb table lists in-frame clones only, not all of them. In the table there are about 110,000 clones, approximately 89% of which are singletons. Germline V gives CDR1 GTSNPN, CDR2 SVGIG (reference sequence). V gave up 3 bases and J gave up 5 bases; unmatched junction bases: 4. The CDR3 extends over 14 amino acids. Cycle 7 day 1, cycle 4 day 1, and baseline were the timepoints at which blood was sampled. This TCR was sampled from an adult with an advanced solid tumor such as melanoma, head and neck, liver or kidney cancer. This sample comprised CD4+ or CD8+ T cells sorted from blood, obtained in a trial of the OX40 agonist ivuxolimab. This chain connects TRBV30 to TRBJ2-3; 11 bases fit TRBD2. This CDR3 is CAWRTSGAQDTQYF. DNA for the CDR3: TGTGCCTGGAGGACTAGCGGGGCCCAAGATACGCAGTATTTT. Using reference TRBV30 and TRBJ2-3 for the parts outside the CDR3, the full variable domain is SQTIHQWPATLVQPVGSPLSLECTVEGTSNPNLYWYRQAAGRGLQLLFYSVGIGQISSEVPQNLSASRPQDRQFILSSKKLLLSDSGFYLCAWRTSGAQDTQYFGPGTRLTVL.